Included here is one TCR beta chain sequence, with context. No antigen is known for it. Its ends do not fully match the called genes, so a read error is possible. These data belong to a study of read filtering for tumor transcriptome and immune sequencing (dated by TCRdb to 2018 to 2020). Background for the entire study: The cohort was composed of approximately 17 male and roughly 13 female patients, with a mean age of approximately 70 years and an age range of about 47 to 85. Using the same bone marrow samples, the study compared TCR repertoires obtained by targeted immune repertoire sequencing with those obtained by bulk whole-transcriptome sequencing. A main aim was a read-filtering strategy for immune repertoire data, specifically whether clonotypes supported by a single read should be removed. By revised international staging, roughly 8 patients were R-ISS I, roughly 17 were R-ISS II and over five were R-ISS III. Per sample, about 4.05 to 10.27 million TCR-region mapped reads were obtained with IR-seq, compared with only 85 to 1273 with RNA-seq. After DNase treatment, whole-transcriptome libraries were prepared using the TruSeq RNA Access Library Prep Kit. Overall results and qualifications from the work: When single-read clonotypes were removed, the proportions of shared clonotypes in IR-seq and RNA-seq correlated more strongly. The sorted CD138-negative fraction was not purified T cells but a mixed bone marrow immune population. Single-read clonotypes made up about 87% of clonotypes but 3% to 4% of total reads in IR-seq, and 70% to 75% of clonotypes and 40% to 50% of reads in RNA-seq. IR-seq captured clonotypes at much higher depth and more reliably than RNA-seq, and smaller IR-seq throughput sufficed to identify most shared clonotypes.

The CDR3, from cysteine to phenylalanine, totals 14 residues. Solely the CDR3 DNA is kept, with 42 bases framed from the first base. In the germline V gene, CDR1 corresponds to SQVTM and CDR2 to ANQGSEA. Bone marrow was sampled from every patient at the time of active disease. Ficoll-Hypaque density gradient centrifugation was used to isolate bone marrow mononuclear cells. To remove myeloma plasma cells, the cells were labeled with CD138 magnetic microbeads on a MACS separator, and CD138-negative cells were then collected by negative selection. Purity of the isolated cells was checked by flow cytometry on an Attune NxT using CD138 antibodies. Total RNA was extracted with TRIzol reagent and quantified with a NanoDrop spectrophotometer. Paired RNA-seq and IR-seq were performed on the CD138-negative bone marrow sample of each patient. TCR libraries were built from roughly 370 ng RNA with the Immunoverse kit, using molecular barcoded adaptors covering alpha/delta and beta/gamma chains. TCR library preparation used the same RNA that was used for transcriptome sequencing. Sequencing of TCR libraries was carried out on an Illumina HiSeq 4000 with 2 x 150 cycles. As for the authors' bioinformatics: MiXCR aligned TCR reads to human V, D, J and C references and assembled the aligned reads into CDR3 clonotypes, with quality filtering and error correction included. The tcR package in R was used to analyze clonotype counts and gene usage diversity. For inspection of raw mapping reads, RNA-seq reads were mapped by STAR aligner version 2.5.3a onto GRCh37 of the human genome. To test how sequencing depth affects detected clonotypes, IR-seq fastq files were randomly downsampled with Seqtk 1.3. The raw public reads went through TCRdb reprocessing: fastp at Q25, MiXCR clone calling, in-frame beta chains kept. Each entry merges the rows of one CDR3 protein and shows their most common DNA and genes. The V and J calls follow TCRdb's processing rather than the paper's. This sample has tens of thousands of distinct CDR3 sequences in its table, and roughly 13% of those were observed once. The ten biggest clones cover 25% to 35% of the sample.

The sequence links TRBV29-1 to TRBJ2-2; matching of 6 bases hints at TRBD1 as the D gene. Sequencing was done on a sample of a population of CD138-negative cells sorted from bone marrow. Reading the label with the study, this specimen's cell subset or site is: bone marrow mononuclear cells depleted of CD138+ plasma/myeloma cells by negative magnetic selection. The sequence came from a donor aged 40 or over with multiple myeloma. The CDR3 region: CGVGWGLDTGELFF. In nucleotide form, the sequence is TGCGGCGTCGGTTGGGGGCTGGACACCGGGGAGCTGTTTTTT.